Sequencing of this T cell receptor beta chain was carried out in a study of Ad26.COV2.S vaccination and SARS-CoV-2 variants. Study details: Donor got 5x10^10 or 1x10^11 viral particles of Ad26.COV2.S. Regarding the study as a whole: Placebo recipients and vaccine recipients were similar in non-spike TCR breadth. Spike-specific TCR breadth ran higher among vaccine recipients than placebo recipients.

Trimming took off 6 bases at V and 3 bases at J, with 15 bases between the two ends. This CDR3 contains 14 residues. Germline CDR1 and CDR2: SGHNT and YENEEA. The assay was immunoSEQ multiplex PCR, and TCRdb's table has in-frame clones only and misses some. The table lists almost 400,000 clones, approximately 90% of them singletons. Treatment indicated: over 15 received Ad26.COV2.S at low or high dose, single or two shots; roughly 5 received placebo; per-sample allocation not given. Day 63 after the first injection of vaccine or placebo was the sampling time. Comments on this clone: What it recognizes is unknown.

The source material was peripheral blood, sampled in a trial of Ad26.COV2.S vaccine versus placebo. The rearrangement joins TRBV11-3 to TRBJ2-7, with D perhaps TRBD1 or TRBD2 (5 bases each). The receptor was isolated from a person aged 18-60 years who received the Ad26.COV2.S COVID-19 vaccine or a placebo. The CDR3 here is CASSLHRGIYEQYF. In nucleotides, the CDR3 is TGTGCCAGCAGTCTTCATCGGGGCATCTACGAGCAGTACTTC.